This T cell receptor (beta chain) came from a study of sequential checkpoint blockade in melanoma. For the study at large: Arm A got nivolumab then ipilimumab; arm B the reverse, 1:1.

Treatment here: randomized to nivolumab then ipilimumab (arm A) or the reverse (arm B). None of the patients previously received DNA-damaging chemotherapy. PBMC sorting kept live CD3+CD8+ cells without CD19 or CD56. Profiled with immunoSEQ multiplex PCR; TCRdb holds only in-frame clones, not every one. The table has 31,000 or so clones, approximately 86% seen once; the top ten hold roughly 22%. This clone showed up just a few times. V shed 2 bases and J shed 6 bases, with 6 bases lying between them. Germline lookup yields CDR1 SGDLS and CDR2 YYNGEE. The CDR3 covers 12 residues. The TCR was taken from a human donor with melanoma. The source was CD8+ T cells sorted from blood (inferred from file names), collected from a patient given nivolumab and ipilimumab in sequence. The rearrangement links TRBV9 to TRBJ2-1; D unresolved. The CDR3 DNA sequence: TGTGCCAGCAGCGTTAACTTCAATGAGCAGTTCTTC. Its translation: CASSVNFNEQFF.